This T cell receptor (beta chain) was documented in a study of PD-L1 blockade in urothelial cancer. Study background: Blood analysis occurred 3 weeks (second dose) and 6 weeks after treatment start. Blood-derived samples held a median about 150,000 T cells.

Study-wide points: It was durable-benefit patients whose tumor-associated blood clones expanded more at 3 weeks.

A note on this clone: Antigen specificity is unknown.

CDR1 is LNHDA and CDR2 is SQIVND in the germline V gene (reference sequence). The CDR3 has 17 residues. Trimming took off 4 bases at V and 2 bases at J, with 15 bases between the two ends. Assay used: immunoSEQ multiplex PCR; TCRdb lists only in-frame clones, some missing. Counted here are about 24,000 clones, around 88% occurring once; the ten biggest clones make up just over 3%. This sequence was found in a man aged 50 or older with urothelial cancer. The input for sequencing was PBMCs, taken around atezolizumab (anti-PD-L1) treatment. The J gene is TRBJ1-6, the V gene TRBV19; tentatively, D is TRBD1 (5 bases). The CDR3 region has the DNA TGTGCCAGTAGTAAGGGACTCGATACGGCCTATAATTCACCCCTCCACTTT. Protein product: CASSKGLDTAYNSPLHF.